This T cell receptor beta chain was recovered during a study of neurological immune-mediated disorders. The study's findings and limits: No sharing of CDR3 amino acid sequences was observed among expanded clones across subjects, suggesting private repertoires in all groups.

A single record per CDR3 protein comes from TCRdb applying MiXCR to the 5' RACE reads. Of 55,000 to 85,000 distinct CDR3 sequences listed, 2.5% to 3.5% were seen once; the top ten hold more than 4%. This clonotype was observed many times. Its target is not known. Germline V gives CDR1 MNHEY, CDR2 SMNVEV (reference sequence). The CDR3 covers 14 residues. Trimming pared 5 bases from V and 5 bases from J, leaving 13 bases between. Sample: PBMCs. The V call is TRBV27, the J call TRBJ2-1; possibly TRBD1 for D (6 bases). This sequence originates from a woman in her forties or fifties with multiple sclerosis. DNA of the CDR3: TGTGCCAGCAGTAACTTGGGACAAAACAATGAGCAGTTCTTC. Amino acid sequence: CASSNLGQNNEQFF.